This TCR beta chain was identified in a study of blood T cell repertoires in COVID-19. Clones were read by immunoSEQ multiplex PCR, and TCRdb kept only the in-frame ones, dropping some. This table has 73,000 or so clones, about 90% appearing once. Between the trimmed V and J ends, which lost 6 bases and 8 bases, there was a span of 13 bases. Germline loops: CDR1 MNHEY, CDR2 SMNVEV (reference sequence). This CDR3 has 13 amino acids. This chain joins TRBV27 and TRBJ2-2; D might be TRBD2 (5 bases). The TCR originated in a human donor with active COVID-19. The donor label of this sample is uncertain. The sequenced sample was peripheral blood. The CDR3 reads CASSSTRRGELFF. CDR3 DNA sequence: TGTGCCAGCAGCTCGACTCGGAGGGGGGAGCTGTTTTTT.